This entry lists 18 T cell receptor beta chains sequenced from one sample in a study of T cell responses to AZD1222 COVID-19 vaccine. Some clones are missing from TCRdb's copy, which holds only in-frame ones; the method was immunoSEQ multiplex PCR. The data show some 110,000 clones, more than 75% seen once. The sample here was peripheral blood, taken on day 0 of AZD1222 vaccination. The receptors come from an adult in good health.

The rearrangement joins TRBV30 to TRBJ2-1; weak D call: TRBD1 (5 bases). The germline CDR1 and CDR2 sequences are GTSNPN and SVGIG (reference sequence). This CDR3 has 13 amino acids. V was cut by 2 bases and J by 6 bases, with 11 bases left in between. CDR3 sequence: CAWSFRVVNEQFF. The DNA for the CDR3 is TGTGCCTGGAGTTTCAGGGTGGTCAATGAGCAGTTCTTC.

This rearrangement joins TRBV21-1 to TRBJ1-4. TRBV21-1 is termed a pseudogene. CDR3 length equals 14 residues. CDR3 nucleotides: TGTGCCAGCAGCAAGGAAAAGCTTAATGAAAAACTGTTTTTT. It yields the protein CASSKEKLNEKLFF.

V gene TRBV10-1 combines with J gene TRBJ2-7; 7 bases match TRBD1. V shed 2 bases, J shed 6 bases, and the junction held 4 bases outside the gene matches. The CDR3 has 13 residues. Germline-derived CDR1 and CDR2 are WNHNN and SYGVQD (reference sequence). The CDR3 loop is CASSEEGAGEQYF. The CDR3 DNA reads TGCGCCAGCAGTGAGGAGGGGGCGGGCGAGCAGTACTTC.

The V call is TRBV7-2, the J call TRBJ2-1; 8 nucleotides align to TRBD2. Germline values: CDR1 SGHTA, CDR2 FQGNSA. With V trimmed by 2 bases and J by 8 bases, 11 bases remained unmatched. CDR3 length equals 16 residues. CDR3 DNA sequence: TGTGCCAGCAGCTTAAGGCTAGCGGGCAGAGTGGATGAGCAGTTCTTC. This translates into CASSLRLAGRVDEQFF.

In DNA form, the CDR3 reads TGTGCCAGCAGCTTATCCTCGGCAAACACCGGGGAGCTGTTTTTT. Translating it yields CASSLSSANTGELFF. The rearrangement links TRBV7-3 to TRBJ2-2, with D unresolved. Germline V gene data show CDR1 as SGHTA and CDR2 as FQGTGA. V dropped 2 bases and J dropped 2 bases, with 9 bases sitting between them. The CDR3 is 15 residues long.

This chain connects TRBV18 to TRBJ2-3; TRBD2 matches at 12 bases. V lost 6 bases and J lost 2; bases outside the gene matches: 3. The CDR3 has 15 residues. CDR1 is KGHSH, CDR2 LQKENI, per germline. This chain's CDR3 is CASSSSGRATDTQYF. In nucleotides, the CDR3 is TGTGCCAGCTCGTCTAGCGGGAGGGCCACAGATACGCAGTATTTT.

In this sample, this clone turned up a few times. The chain is built from TRBV28 and TRBJ1-1, with D uncertain. Germline-derived CDR1 and CDR2 are MDHEN and SYDVKM. The CDR3 contains 13 residues. The ends were cut back, 1 base at V and 0 bases at J, with 3 bases in the middle. CDR3 protein: CASSLFVNTEAFF. CDR3 bases: TGTGCCAGCAGTTTATTTGTGAACACTGAAGCTTTCTTT.

Only a few counts were recorded for this clone. This chain connects TRBV19 to TRBJ1-5; a weak D match, TRBD1 (6 bases). Looked up from germline, CDR1 is LNHDA and CDR2 is SQIVND (reference sequence). V was trimmed by 3 bases and J by 7 bases, leaving 13 bases between them. CDR3 length equals 14 residues. Written as DNA, the CDR3 is TGTGCCAGTAGTATCCCCGGGGGGCGGCAGCCCCAGCATTTT. This sequence encodes CASSIPGGRQPQHF.

The V and J genes are TRBV25-1 and TRBJ2-2; a weak D match, TRBD2 (5 bases). From germline, CDR1 is MGHDK and CDR2 SYGVNS. The CDR3 loop spans 16 amino acids. Trimming shortened V by 6 bases and J by 7 bases, and 21 bases separated the two germline ends. As DNA, the CDR3 is TGTGCCAGCAGGGAACCTCGATCGGGGTTCGGCGGGGAGCTGTTTTTT. It is translated as CASREPRSGFGGELFF.

The chain employs TRBV6-1 and TRBJ2-1; TRBD2 aligns across 9 bases. This CDR3 is built from 16 residues. Per the germline V gene, CDR1 is MNHNS and CDR2 is SASEGT. With V trimmed by 3 bases and J by 4 bases, 7 bases remained unmatched. The CDR3 DNA is TGTGCCAGCAGTGACAGAGCGGGAGGAACATACAATGAGCAGTTCTTC. Amino acid sequence: CASSDRAGGTYNEQFF.

The rearrangement links TRBV19 to TRBJ2-5, with TRBD1 identical over 12 bases. The CDR3 runs 15 residues. The ends lost 5 bases at V and 5 bases at J; junction bases unmatched: 6. The germline V gene encodes CDR1 LNHDA and CDR2 SQIVND (reference sequence). CDR3 sequence: CASSPGTGGGETQYF. CDR3 nucleotide sequence: TGTGCCAGTAGTCCAGGGACAGGGGGCGGGGAGACCCAGTACTTC.

CDR3 bases: TGTGCCACCAGCAGAGACGACGGGGGGAGCAATCAGCCCCAGCATTTT. Translation: CATSRDDGGSNQPQHF. The V gene is TRBV15, the J gene TRBJ1-5, with D perhaps matching TRBD1 (5 bases). V lost 0 bases, J lost 1 base, and 10 bases lay in between. The CDR3 length is 16 residues. Germline CDR1 LNHNV, CDR2 YYDKDF (reference sequence).

The CDR3 coding sequence is TGTGCCAGTAGCGTTCAAGCCTCTGGGGCCAACGTCCTGACTTTC. This codes for CASSVQASGANVLTF. This chain connects TRBV19 to TRBJ2-6; D gene uncertain. Germline V gene lookup returns CDR1 LNHDA and CDR2 SQIVND (reference sequence). The CDR3 has 15 amino acids. V was trimmed by 6 bases and J by 0 bases, leaving 9 bases between them.

The chain combines TRBV23-1 with TRBJ1-6; D not resolved. TRBV23-1 belongs to the ORF category, with a function that is uncertain. Trimming removed 1 base from V and 0 bases from J, with 22 bases in between. The CDR3 is made up of 21 amino acids. CDR3 bases: TGCGCCAGCAGTCAATTAAATATACAGCTCCACCTTAGCTCCTATAATTCACCCCTCCACTTT. This codes for CASSQLNIQLHLSSYNSPLHF.

The J gene is TRBJ2-1, the V gene TRBV28, with D possibly TRBD2 on 6 matching bases. This CDR3 comprises 15 residues. V was cut by 1 base and J by 2 bases, with 9 bases left in between. CDR1 is MDHEN and CDR2 is SYDVKM in the germline V gene. CDR3 protein: CASSLLQRAYNEQFF. CDR3 DNA: TGTGCCAGCAGTTTATTGCAGCGGGCCTACAATGAGCAGTTCTTC.

This chain links TRBV4-2 with TRBJ2-2; 8 bases map to TRBD2. The CDR3 extends over 16 amino acids. Unmatched junction bases numbered 5, after V lost 1 base and J lost 4 bases. CDR1 and CDR2 from the germline V gene are LGHNA and YNFKEQ. As DNA, the CDR3 is TGTGCCAGCAGCCAAGGCGGGGGGAGAGCCACCGGGGAGCTGTTTTTT. As protein: CASSQGGGRATGELFF.

This chain uses TRBV28 with TRBJ1-3, with D tentatively TRBD1 (5 bases). The V end lost 6 bases, the J end lost 2 bases, and 8 bases lay between the germline ends. The CDR3 sequence is 13 residues long. From germline, CDR1 is MDHEN and CDR2 SYDVKM. The CDR3, as DNA: TGTGCCAGCAGGCAGGGTGCTGGAAACACCATATATTTT. This translates into CASRQGAGNTIYF.

The V and J genes are TRBV6-2 or TRBV6-3 and TRBJ1-1; D is undetermined. V was cut by 0 bases and J by 3 bases, with 2 bases left in between. Germline CDR1 and CDR2: MNHEY and SVGEGT. The CDR3 is 12 residues long. CDR3 nucleotides: TGTGCCAGCAGTTACTCCTACACTGAAGCTTTCTTT. This encodes CASSYSYTEAFF.